The next 19 T cell receptor beta chains were all read from a single sample in a study of T-cell reconstitution after alpha-beta-depleted transplantation in children. Preparation of the TCRbeta library used unique molecular identifiers. Via MiXCR, TCRdb re-called the PCR reads, giving one row per CDR3 protein. The data hold fewer than 1 million distinct CDR3 sequences, with under 20% observed a single time. Material: PBMCs, mostly from graft donor cells, obtained 360 days after TCRalphabeta/CD19-depleted stem cell transplant. These receptors all come from a male patient between 5 and 17 years old who had a stem cell transplant for acute lymphoblastic leukemia, so the T cells may come from the graft donor.

This clonotype has a handful of counts. V and J are TRBV5-1 and TRBJ2-1; TRBD2 aligns across 10 bases. In germline, CDR1 is SGHRS, CDR2 YFSETQ. V trimming: 4 bases; J trimming: 4 bases; junction bases outside the gene matches: 8. CDR3 length equals 16 residues. The CDR3 sequence is CASSPALAGAYNEQFF. CDR3 coding DNA: TGCGCCAGCAGCCCGGCTCTAGCGGGAGCATACAATGAGCAGTTCTTC.

The chain has TRBV12-3 or TRBV12-4 and TRBJ1-4, with D perhaps matching TRBD1 (5 bases). This CDR3 is 16 amino acids long. Trimming cost V 4 bases and J 3 bases, with 15 bases left between them. CDR3 amino acids: CASSYPQGGPNEKLFF. The DNA of the CDR3 is TGTGCCAGCAGTTACCCTCAGGGTGGGCCTAATGAAAAACTGTTTTTT.

This rearrangement joins TRBV29-1 to TRBJ2-3, with D hard to call. The CDR3 contains 12 residues. Germline-derived CDR1 and CDR2 are SQVTM and ANQGSEA. Trimming took off 5 bases at V and 0 bases at J, with 6 bases between the two ends. The CDR3 DNA follows: TGCAGCGTTTCCCCTAGCACAGATACGCAGTATTTT. This sequence encodes CSVSPSTDTQYF.

This chain joins TRBV6-1 and TRBJ2-7; 13 positions agree with TRBD2. Germline loops: CDR1 MNHNS, CDR2 SASEGT. J gave up 8 bases and V 6 bases, and 10 bases lay outside the gene matches. The CDR3 is made up of 15 amino acids. CDR3 sequence (DNA): TGTGCCAGCAGCCCAGGACTAGCGGGAGTCAGTAAGCAGTACTTC. This codes for CASSPGLAGVSKQYF.

The V and J genes are TRBV20-1 and TRBJ2-7; D is unclear. The CDR3 totals 11 residues. Germline V gene data show CDR1 as DFQATT and CDR2 as SNEGSKA (reference sequence). V lost 0 bases and J 3 bases, leaving 3 bases between the germline ends. In DNA, the CDR3 is TGCAGTGCTAGAGACCACTACGAGCAGTACTTC. Encoded protein: CSARDHYEQYF.

This clonotype came up many times. The chain recombines TRBV5-1 with TRBJ2-1; the D gene could be TRBD1 or TRBD2 (7 bases each). The CDR3 is 15 amino acids. V lost 1 base, J lost 6 bases, and 14 bases lay in between. Germline assignment: CDR1 SGHRS and CDR2 YFSETQ. The CDR3 nucleotides read TGCGCCAGCAGCTTGTTCAGGGGGGGAACCAATGAGCAGTTCTTC. The encoded protein is CASSLFRGGTNEQFF.

The V and J genes are TRBV12-3 or TRBV12-4 and TRBJ2-3; D possibly uses TRBD1 or TRBD2 (6 bases each). The CDR3 consists of 15 residues. The V gene lost 1 base and the J gene lost 5 bases, with 13 bases spanning the gap. This CDR3 reads CASSLGGAGGDTQYF. As DNA, the CDR3 is TGTGCCAGCAGTTTAGGGGGGGCCGGAGGAGATACGCAGTATTTT.

The rearrangement links TRBV28 to TRBJ2-3; the match to TRBD2 covers 13 bases. The germline gives CDR1 MDHEN, CDR2 SYDVKM. CDR3 size: 17 residues. The junction had 8 bases not matched to a gene; V was cut back by 3 bases and J by 5 bases. The CDR3 is CASSFLGTSGTGDTQYF. CDR3 bases: TGTGCCAGCAGTTTCCTTGGGACTAGCGGGACGGGAGATACGCAGTATTTT.

In its sample, this clonotype was seen many times. The genes are TRBV29-1 and TRBJ1-2; 9 nucleotides match TRBD1. The germline gives CDR1 SQVTM, CDR2 ANQGSEA. V was pared by 4 bases and J by 8 bases, with 5 bases of the junction left unmatched. The CDR3 covers 12 residues. The CDR3 DNA sequence: TGCAGCGTTGGGGACAGGGAGGTCGGCTACACCTTC. It yields the protein CSVGDREVGYTF.

This clonotype has more than one count but fewer than ten. The chain joins TRBV12-3 or TRBV12-4 to TRBJ1-1; D might be TRBD1 (6 bases). The CDR3 runs to 14 residues. V was cut by 6 bases and J by 0 bases, with 11 bases left in between. This chain's CDR3 is CASRIGGMNTEAFF. The CDR3 coding sequence is TGTGCCAGCAGGATAGGGGGGATGAACACTGAAGCTTTCTTT.

The rearrangement links TRBV7-9 to TRBJ2-7, with 10 bases identical to TRBD2. Germline CDR1 and CDR2: SEHNR and FQNEAQ (reference sequence). This CDR3 has 14 residues. Trimming at V came to 11 bases and at J to 1 base, leaving 8 bases not matched to a gene. CDR3 DNA: TGTGCCGGGGCCCTAGCGGGAGTGTCCTACGAGCAGTACTTC. Translation: CAGALAGVSYEQYF.

This chain connects TRBV7-9 to TRBJ2-4; the match to TRBD2 covers 8 bases. V was pared by 5 bases and J by 0 bases, with 3 bases of the junction left unmatched. Germline CDR1 and CDR2: SEHNR and FQNEAQ (reference sequence). This CDR3 is 15 amino acids long. The CDR3 loop is CASSTLAVAKNIQYF. The CDR3 nucleotides are TGTGCCAGCAGCACACTAGCGGTAGCCAAAAACATTCAGTACTTC.

The chain is built from TRBV20-1 and TRBJ2-1; D gene uncertain. Germline CDR1 is DFQATT and CDR2 is SNEGSKA (reference sequence). CDR3 size: 12 residues. V was shortened by 3 bases and J by 6 bases, with 9 bases between the two germline ends. The CDR3 region has the DNA TGCAGTGCTAGCCCGGGCCTCAATGAGCAGTTCTTC. This encodes CSASPGLNEQFF.

In its sample, this clonotype was seen many times. V usage is TRBV7-3 and J usage is TRBJ2-1; D might be TRBD1 (6 bases). This CDR3 region has 13 residues. V was pared by 2 bases and J by 8 bases, with 10 bases between. The germline V gene has CDR1 SGHTA and CDR2 FQGTGA. CDR3 sequence reads: CASSLDPGDEQFF. For the CDR3, the DNA is TGTGCCAGCAGCTTAGATCCAGGGGATGAGCAGTTCTTC.

CDR3 loop: CASSTRRLLGTQEGSPLHF. Written as DNA, the CDR3 is TGTGCCAGCAGTACGCGACGGCTCCTCGGGACGCAGGAAGGTTCACCCCTCCACTTT. The chain couples TRBV12-3 or TRBV12-4 to TRBJ1-6; tentative D call: TRBD1 (5 bases). Trimming stripped 5 bases from V and 9 bases from J, with 29 bases between. The CDR3 spans 19 residues.

The genes are TRBV10-3 and TRBJ2-5, with 8 bases aligning to TRBD2. The CDR3 has 16 amino acids. J was trimmed by 9 bases and V by 3 bases; bases with no gene match: 15. Germline V gene lookup returns CDR1 ENHRY and CDR2 SYGVKD. The CDR3 loop is CAISEPGGRYSWSQYF. The CDR3 DNA sequence: TGTGCCATCAGTGAACCGGGCGGGAGGTACTCGTGGTCCCAGTACTTC.

V usage is TRBV5-1 and J usage is TRBJ2-2; 12 bases line up with TRBD2. The CDR3 extends over 16 amino acids. CDR1 and CDR2 (germline): SGHRS, YFSETQ. V trimming: 4 bases; J trimming: 6 bases; junction bases outside the gene matches: 7. CDR3 nucleotides: TGCGCCAGCAGCCGGGTACTAGCGGGAGGCGCCGGGGAGCTGTTTTTT. It encodes CASSRVLAGGAGELFF.

This clonotype appeared a few times. V and J are TRBV7-9 and TRBJ2-3, with 8 bases identical to TRBD2. J lost 0 bases, V lost 4 bases, and 9 bases had no gene match. The germline CDR1 and CDR2 sequences are SEHNR and FQNEAQ (reference sequence). This CDR3 is 17 amino acids long. CDR3: CASSSSTSGLSTDTQYF. The CDR3 nucleotides read TGTGCCAGCAGCTCTTCCACTAGCGGACTTAGCACAGATACGCAGTATTTT.

This clonotype was counted between two and nine times. The CDR3 coding sequence is TGTGCCACTAGCGGGAGGGAAAGCTCCTACAATGAGCAGTTCTTC. As protein: CATSGRESSYNEQFF. The chain is built from TRBV7-6 and TRBJ2-1; the match to TRBD2 covers 12 bases. The CDR3 spans 15 residues. Germline trimming cut 10 bases from V and 0 bases from J; bases unmatched to any gene: 4. Looked up from germline, CDR1 is SGHVS and CDR2 is FNYEAQ.